This TCR beta chain was obtained from a study of identifying expanded T cells in peripheral blood. Overall study findings and caveats: Technical replicates showed 0.9 to 1.5 changed clones; two weeks about 16; four weeks 19.

In the case of this clone: Its antigen is unknown.

The protocol was immunoSEQ multiplex PCR, while the TCRdb copy is restricted to in-frame clones and leaves out a portion. The sample has 95,000 to 100,000 clones, roughly nine tenths seen once. This TCR was recovered from a person aged 18-69 years in good health. Sequencing was carried out using blood.

The CDR3 loop is CASSFGDRGLVEAFF. The CDR3 nucleotides are TGTGCCAGCAGTTTTGGAGACAGGGGGTTGGTTGAAGCTTTCTTT. The chain links TRBV27 to TRBJ1-1, with 9 bases that match TRBD1. CDR3 length equals 15 residues. Germline-derived CDR1 and CDR2 are MNHEY and SMNVEV (reference sequence). The V gene end was trimmed by 3 bases and the J gene end by 7 bases; junction bases not matched to a gene: 9.